This TCR beta chain was observed in a study of PD-L1 blockade in urothelial cancer. Sequencing used immunoSEQ multiplex PCR; TCRdb keeps in-frame clones, though not all of them. This sample yields some 60,000 clones, of which 86% are seen a single time; under 3% belongs to the top ten. This clonotype originated in a man aged 50 or older with urothelial cancer. The sequencing used PBMCs, collected around atezolizumab (anti-PD-L1) treatment.

This CDR3 reads CASSVAAGRAGADTQYF. CDR3 DNA: TGTGCCAGCAGCGTAGCAGCGGGTAGGGCGGGGGCAGATACGCAGTATTTT. The chain recombines TRBV9 with TRBJ2-3, with 7 bases lining up with TRBD2. The CDR3 contains 17 residues. Trimming cost V 0 bases and J 4 bases; bases outside gene matches: 11. Germline V gene lookup returns CDR1 SGDLS and CDR2 YYNGEE.